This T cell receptor beta chain was retrieved from a study of CD8 T cells in Susac syndrome. While CD8+ and CD4+ T cells were isolated negatively, TEMRA cells were enriched by FACS. Trimming took 3 bases from V and 5 from J; bases not matched to a gene: 11. The CDR3 consists of 16 residues. Germline V lookup: CDR1 LNHDA, CDR2 SQIVND (reference sequence). Random hexamers were used to reverse transcribe the RNA input (about 0.5 to 1 ug). TCRdb called the immunoSEQ multiplex PCR reads again in MiXCR, with one record for every CDR3 protein. The sample has 95,000 to 150,000 distinct CDR3 sequences; around 94% are singletons.

V and J are TRBV19 and TRBJ2-5; 8 positions agree with TRBD1. The origin of this receptor is a human donor with Susac syndrome. Sequencing was done on a sample of CD8+ T cells from PBMCs. CDR3 nucleotides: TGTGCCAGTAGTATTAGGTCAGGGGGCGCGCGGGAGACCCAGTACTTC. Translation: CASSIRSGGARETQYF.